This T cell receptor beta chain was captured by sequencing in a study of CD8 T cells in ankylosing spondylitis. Findings of the study overall: Reports say disease-linked clones showed up significantly more in matched ankylosing spondylitis synovial fluid. What seemed typical of ankylosing spondylitis blood was a TCR beta motif built from several highly homologous variants.

TCRdb passed the 5' RACE reads through MiXCR, listing each CDR3 protein once. Among under 450,000 distinct CDR3 sequences listed, more than 15% were seen once. Concerning this clonotype: The antigen remains unidentified.

V dropped 6 bases and J dropped 0; count of bases not matched to a gene: 8. The CDR3 extends over 18 amino acids. This clonotype was obtained from a male donor with ankylosing spondylitis. The sequencing sample was made of blood, either unsorted or a sorted T cell fraction (not recorded which). This rearrangement joins TRBV12-3 or TRBV12-4 to TRBJ2-3; 14 bases are a match to TRBD2. The CDR3: CASRGLAGEGESTDTQYF. The CDR3 DNA reads as TGTGCCAGCAGGGGACTAGCGGGAGAGGGGGAGAGCACAGATACGCAGTATTTT.